This T cell receptor (beta chain) appears in the sequencing data of a study of shared clonotypes between healthy human individuals. The wider study: Per donor, three plates held CD4 naive cells, three held CD4 memory, two held CD8 naive and one held CD8 memory.

The donors, all of them Caucasian adults, lived in Nashville, Tennessee. CD4+ cell separation produced CD45RA+ naive and CD45RA-negative memory subsets. The table lists this clone with a count of one. Profiled with immunoSEQ multiplex PCR; TCRdb holds only in-frame clones, not every one. The profile shows a few million clones, 93% of them singletons. The CDR3 is made up of 15 amino acids. Trimming cost V 1 base and J 5 bases, with 16 bases left between them. Per germline, CDR1 SGHRS and CDR2 YFSETQ. Sequencing was carried out using naive CD4+ T cells from PBMCs. The subset here: CD45RA+ positively selected. The chain carries TRBV5-1 and TRBJ2-7; D not resolved. This receptor was taken from a man aged 18 to 29 in good health. Some clones in this sample may be carry-over from other donors' samples. The CDR3 bases are TGCGCCAGCAGCTTGTTGGGAACTGTACAAGACGAGCAGTACTTC. Translating it yields CASSLLGTVQDEQYF. Based on the CDR3 plus reference TRBV5-1 and TRBJ2-7, the full variable domain is KAGVTQTPRYLIKTRGQQVTLSCSPISGHRSVSWYQQTPGQGLQFLFEYFSETQRNKGNFPGRFSGRQFSNSRSEMNVSTLELGDSALYLCASSLLGTVQDEQYFGPGTRLTVT.